This T cell receptor beta chain was identified in a study of CD8+CD57+ T cells in acquired aplastic anemia. Study-level background: On average, sorted CD4+ and CD8+ cells gave about 2.9 ug of DNA.

It was genomic DNA that served as the template for profiling TCR beta VDJ and CDR3. MiXCR was run by TCRdb on the reads, yielding one entry per CDR3 protein. The sample includes 200,000 or so distinct CDR3 sequences, roughly two thirds seen only once; the top ten take roughly 61%. All sequencing subjects had displayed CD8+CD57+ cell expansion on flow cytometry. Severe acquired aplastic anemia affected all patients. Patients had not yet gotten any therapy when their blood was taken for sampling. Study-level points and caveats: Nearly 30 CD8+ CDR3 sequences were shared between patients and controls.

In regard to this clonotype: Its target is unknown.

The sequence was obtained from a human donor with aplastic anemia. The sample consisted of sorted CD4+, CD8+, or CD8+CD57+ T cells (not recorded which) from PBMCs.

The CDR3 here is CASSMQTRTTMAFF. The CDR3 bases are TGTGCCAGCAGTATGCAAACCCGGACCACGATGGCTTTCTTT. The gene calls are TRBV7-2 and TRBJ1-1; D is uncertain. Germline loops: CDR1 SGHTA, CDR2 FQGNSA. This CDR3 is built from 14 residues. Trimming took off 6 bases at V and 11 bases at J, with 22 bases between the two ends.